This passage covers 6 T cell receptor beta chains from one sample sequenced in a study of regulatory T cells in long-lasting Graves disease. Time point: persistent/refractory GD, antithyroid drugs over 5 years with positive TRAb. The TCR library was made from RNA extracted from PBMCs. Construction of the TCR beta libraries employed iRepertoire HTBI primers in conjunction with Arm-PCR of CDR3 regions. TCRdb used MiXCR to reprocess the multiplex PCR reads, holding one entry per CDR3 protein. The table lists around 460,000 distinct CDR3 sequences, about 20% of them singletons. The sequenced sample was peripheral blood mononuclear cells (PBMCs), obtained when the disease was refractory, from a patient treated with antithyroid drugs. Every receptor here comes from a female donor with Graves disease.

This clonotype was seen repeatedly, ten times or more. The chain couples TRBV27 to TRBJ2-7; no clear D gene. Germline CDR1 is MNHEY and CDR2 is SMNVEV (reference sequence). This CDR3 spans 14 amino acids. The V gene lost 0 bases and the J gene lost 4 bases, with 10 bases spanning the gap. The CDR3 sequence: CASSLSPTAYEQYF. The CDR3 bases are TGTGCCAGCAGTTTATCCCCTACGGCGTACGAGCAGTACTTC.

This rearrangement joins TRBV7-2 to TRBJ2-3; TRBD2 matches 11 bases. Germline CDR1 SGHTA, CDR2 FQGNSA. Trimming cost V 1 base and J 5 bases; bases outside gene matches: 8. The CDR3 is 17 residues long. The chain's CDR3 is CASSLGSSGRGVDTQYF. CDR3 in DNA: TGTGCCAGCAGCTTAGGCAGTAGCGGGAGGGGTGTAGATACGCAGTATTTT.

This clonotype came up a few times. This chain uses TRBV6-1 with TRBJ1-3; D remains unclear. Germline V lookup: CDR1 MNHNS, CDR2 SASEGT. This CDR3 comprises 15 residues. Trimming took 6 bases from V and 0 from J, leaving 12 bases between them. The CDR3 coding sequence is TGTGCCAGCAGACGGGCGGGCGTCTCTGGAAACACCATATATTTT. Translating it yields CASRRAGVSGNTIYF.

Concerning this clonotype: Just one base apart from a much larger clone, this may be a read error. The genes are TRBV28 and TRBJ2-6; D not certain. The CDR3 covers 15 residues. CDR1 is MDHEN, CDR2 SYDVKM, per germline. V was trimmed by 2 bases and J by 2 bases, leaving 7 bases between them. The CDR3 region is CASSLAFPGANVLTF. The CDR3 nucleotides read TGTGCCAGCAGTTTAGCCTTCCCTGGGGCCAACGTCCTGACTTTC.

In its sample, this clonotype was seen many times. The CDR3 is CASSPWTGRGEQYF. The CDR3 region has the DNA TGTGCCAGCAGTCCGTGGACTGGACGGGGCGAGCAGTACTTC. The chain has TRBV27 and TRBJ2-7; possibly TRBD2 for D (5 bases). In germline, CDR1 is MNHEY, CDR2 SMNVEV (reference sequence). Between the trimmed V and J ends, which lost 5 bases and 6 bases, there was a span of 17 bases. The CDR3 totals 14 residues.

This clonotype was counted ten times or more. The chain is built from TRBV9 and TRBJ2-5; D might be TRBD2 (5 bases). This CDR3 region has 15 residues. Per the germline V gene, CDR1 is SGDLS and CDR2 is YYNGEE. V was clipped by 0 bases and J by 3 bases, with 12 bases between them. In nucleotides, the CDR3 is TGTGCCAGCAGCGTAGATCCGGCGGGTGAAGAGACCCAGTACTTC. Protein: CASSVDPAGEETQYF. Based on the CDR3 plus reference TRBV9 and TRBJ2-5, the full variable domain is DSGVTQTPKHLITATGQRVTLRCSPRSGDLSVYWYQQSLDQGLQFLIQYYNGEERAKGNILERFSAQQFPDLHSELNLSSLELGDSALYFCASSVDPAGEETQYFGPGTRLLVL.